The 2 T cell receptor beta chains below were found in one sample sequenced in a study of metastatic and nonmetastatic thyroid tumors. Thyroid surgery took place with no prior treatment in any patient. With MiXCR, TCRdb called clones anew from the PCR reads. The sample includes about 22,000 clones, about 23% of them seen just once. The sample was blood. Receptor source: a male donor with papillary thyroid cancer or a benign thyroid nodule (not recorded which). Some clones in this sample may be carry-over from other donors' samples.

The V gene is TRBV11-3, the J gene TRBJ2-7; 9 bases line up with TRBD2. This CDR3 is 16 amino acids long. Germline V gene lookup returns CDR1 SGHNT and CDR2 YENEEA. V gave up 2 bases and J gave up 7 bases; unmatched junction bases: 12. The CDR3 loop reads CASSLPLAGSYEEQYF. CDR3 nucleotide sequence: TGTGCCAGCAGCTTACCCCTAGCGGGGTCCTATGAGGAGCAGTACTTC. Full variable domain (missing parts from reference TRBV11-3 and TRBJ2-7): EAGVVQSPRYKIIEKKQPVAFWCNPISGHNTLYWYLQNLGQGPELLIRYENEEAVDDSQLPKDRFSAERLKGVDSTLKIQPAELGDSAVYLCASSLPLAGSYEEQYFGPGTRLTVT.

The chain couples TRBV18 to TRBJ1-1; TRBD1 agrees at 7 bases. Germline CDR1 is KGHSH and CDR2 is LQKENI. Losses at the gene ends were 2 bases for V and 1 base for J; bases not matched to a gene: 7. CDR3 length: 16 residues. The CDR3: CASSPRSRQGNTEAFF. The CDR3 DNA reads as TGTGCCAGCTCACCAAGGTCGCGACAGGGGAACACTGAAGCTTTCTTT. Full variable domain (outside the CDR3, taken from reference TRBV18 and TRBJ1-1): NAGVMQNPRHLVRRRGQEARLRCSPMKGHSHVYWYRQLPEEGLKFMVYLQKENIIDESGMPKERFSAEFPKEGPSILRIQQVVRGDSAAYFCASSPRSRQGNTEAFFGQGTRLTVV.